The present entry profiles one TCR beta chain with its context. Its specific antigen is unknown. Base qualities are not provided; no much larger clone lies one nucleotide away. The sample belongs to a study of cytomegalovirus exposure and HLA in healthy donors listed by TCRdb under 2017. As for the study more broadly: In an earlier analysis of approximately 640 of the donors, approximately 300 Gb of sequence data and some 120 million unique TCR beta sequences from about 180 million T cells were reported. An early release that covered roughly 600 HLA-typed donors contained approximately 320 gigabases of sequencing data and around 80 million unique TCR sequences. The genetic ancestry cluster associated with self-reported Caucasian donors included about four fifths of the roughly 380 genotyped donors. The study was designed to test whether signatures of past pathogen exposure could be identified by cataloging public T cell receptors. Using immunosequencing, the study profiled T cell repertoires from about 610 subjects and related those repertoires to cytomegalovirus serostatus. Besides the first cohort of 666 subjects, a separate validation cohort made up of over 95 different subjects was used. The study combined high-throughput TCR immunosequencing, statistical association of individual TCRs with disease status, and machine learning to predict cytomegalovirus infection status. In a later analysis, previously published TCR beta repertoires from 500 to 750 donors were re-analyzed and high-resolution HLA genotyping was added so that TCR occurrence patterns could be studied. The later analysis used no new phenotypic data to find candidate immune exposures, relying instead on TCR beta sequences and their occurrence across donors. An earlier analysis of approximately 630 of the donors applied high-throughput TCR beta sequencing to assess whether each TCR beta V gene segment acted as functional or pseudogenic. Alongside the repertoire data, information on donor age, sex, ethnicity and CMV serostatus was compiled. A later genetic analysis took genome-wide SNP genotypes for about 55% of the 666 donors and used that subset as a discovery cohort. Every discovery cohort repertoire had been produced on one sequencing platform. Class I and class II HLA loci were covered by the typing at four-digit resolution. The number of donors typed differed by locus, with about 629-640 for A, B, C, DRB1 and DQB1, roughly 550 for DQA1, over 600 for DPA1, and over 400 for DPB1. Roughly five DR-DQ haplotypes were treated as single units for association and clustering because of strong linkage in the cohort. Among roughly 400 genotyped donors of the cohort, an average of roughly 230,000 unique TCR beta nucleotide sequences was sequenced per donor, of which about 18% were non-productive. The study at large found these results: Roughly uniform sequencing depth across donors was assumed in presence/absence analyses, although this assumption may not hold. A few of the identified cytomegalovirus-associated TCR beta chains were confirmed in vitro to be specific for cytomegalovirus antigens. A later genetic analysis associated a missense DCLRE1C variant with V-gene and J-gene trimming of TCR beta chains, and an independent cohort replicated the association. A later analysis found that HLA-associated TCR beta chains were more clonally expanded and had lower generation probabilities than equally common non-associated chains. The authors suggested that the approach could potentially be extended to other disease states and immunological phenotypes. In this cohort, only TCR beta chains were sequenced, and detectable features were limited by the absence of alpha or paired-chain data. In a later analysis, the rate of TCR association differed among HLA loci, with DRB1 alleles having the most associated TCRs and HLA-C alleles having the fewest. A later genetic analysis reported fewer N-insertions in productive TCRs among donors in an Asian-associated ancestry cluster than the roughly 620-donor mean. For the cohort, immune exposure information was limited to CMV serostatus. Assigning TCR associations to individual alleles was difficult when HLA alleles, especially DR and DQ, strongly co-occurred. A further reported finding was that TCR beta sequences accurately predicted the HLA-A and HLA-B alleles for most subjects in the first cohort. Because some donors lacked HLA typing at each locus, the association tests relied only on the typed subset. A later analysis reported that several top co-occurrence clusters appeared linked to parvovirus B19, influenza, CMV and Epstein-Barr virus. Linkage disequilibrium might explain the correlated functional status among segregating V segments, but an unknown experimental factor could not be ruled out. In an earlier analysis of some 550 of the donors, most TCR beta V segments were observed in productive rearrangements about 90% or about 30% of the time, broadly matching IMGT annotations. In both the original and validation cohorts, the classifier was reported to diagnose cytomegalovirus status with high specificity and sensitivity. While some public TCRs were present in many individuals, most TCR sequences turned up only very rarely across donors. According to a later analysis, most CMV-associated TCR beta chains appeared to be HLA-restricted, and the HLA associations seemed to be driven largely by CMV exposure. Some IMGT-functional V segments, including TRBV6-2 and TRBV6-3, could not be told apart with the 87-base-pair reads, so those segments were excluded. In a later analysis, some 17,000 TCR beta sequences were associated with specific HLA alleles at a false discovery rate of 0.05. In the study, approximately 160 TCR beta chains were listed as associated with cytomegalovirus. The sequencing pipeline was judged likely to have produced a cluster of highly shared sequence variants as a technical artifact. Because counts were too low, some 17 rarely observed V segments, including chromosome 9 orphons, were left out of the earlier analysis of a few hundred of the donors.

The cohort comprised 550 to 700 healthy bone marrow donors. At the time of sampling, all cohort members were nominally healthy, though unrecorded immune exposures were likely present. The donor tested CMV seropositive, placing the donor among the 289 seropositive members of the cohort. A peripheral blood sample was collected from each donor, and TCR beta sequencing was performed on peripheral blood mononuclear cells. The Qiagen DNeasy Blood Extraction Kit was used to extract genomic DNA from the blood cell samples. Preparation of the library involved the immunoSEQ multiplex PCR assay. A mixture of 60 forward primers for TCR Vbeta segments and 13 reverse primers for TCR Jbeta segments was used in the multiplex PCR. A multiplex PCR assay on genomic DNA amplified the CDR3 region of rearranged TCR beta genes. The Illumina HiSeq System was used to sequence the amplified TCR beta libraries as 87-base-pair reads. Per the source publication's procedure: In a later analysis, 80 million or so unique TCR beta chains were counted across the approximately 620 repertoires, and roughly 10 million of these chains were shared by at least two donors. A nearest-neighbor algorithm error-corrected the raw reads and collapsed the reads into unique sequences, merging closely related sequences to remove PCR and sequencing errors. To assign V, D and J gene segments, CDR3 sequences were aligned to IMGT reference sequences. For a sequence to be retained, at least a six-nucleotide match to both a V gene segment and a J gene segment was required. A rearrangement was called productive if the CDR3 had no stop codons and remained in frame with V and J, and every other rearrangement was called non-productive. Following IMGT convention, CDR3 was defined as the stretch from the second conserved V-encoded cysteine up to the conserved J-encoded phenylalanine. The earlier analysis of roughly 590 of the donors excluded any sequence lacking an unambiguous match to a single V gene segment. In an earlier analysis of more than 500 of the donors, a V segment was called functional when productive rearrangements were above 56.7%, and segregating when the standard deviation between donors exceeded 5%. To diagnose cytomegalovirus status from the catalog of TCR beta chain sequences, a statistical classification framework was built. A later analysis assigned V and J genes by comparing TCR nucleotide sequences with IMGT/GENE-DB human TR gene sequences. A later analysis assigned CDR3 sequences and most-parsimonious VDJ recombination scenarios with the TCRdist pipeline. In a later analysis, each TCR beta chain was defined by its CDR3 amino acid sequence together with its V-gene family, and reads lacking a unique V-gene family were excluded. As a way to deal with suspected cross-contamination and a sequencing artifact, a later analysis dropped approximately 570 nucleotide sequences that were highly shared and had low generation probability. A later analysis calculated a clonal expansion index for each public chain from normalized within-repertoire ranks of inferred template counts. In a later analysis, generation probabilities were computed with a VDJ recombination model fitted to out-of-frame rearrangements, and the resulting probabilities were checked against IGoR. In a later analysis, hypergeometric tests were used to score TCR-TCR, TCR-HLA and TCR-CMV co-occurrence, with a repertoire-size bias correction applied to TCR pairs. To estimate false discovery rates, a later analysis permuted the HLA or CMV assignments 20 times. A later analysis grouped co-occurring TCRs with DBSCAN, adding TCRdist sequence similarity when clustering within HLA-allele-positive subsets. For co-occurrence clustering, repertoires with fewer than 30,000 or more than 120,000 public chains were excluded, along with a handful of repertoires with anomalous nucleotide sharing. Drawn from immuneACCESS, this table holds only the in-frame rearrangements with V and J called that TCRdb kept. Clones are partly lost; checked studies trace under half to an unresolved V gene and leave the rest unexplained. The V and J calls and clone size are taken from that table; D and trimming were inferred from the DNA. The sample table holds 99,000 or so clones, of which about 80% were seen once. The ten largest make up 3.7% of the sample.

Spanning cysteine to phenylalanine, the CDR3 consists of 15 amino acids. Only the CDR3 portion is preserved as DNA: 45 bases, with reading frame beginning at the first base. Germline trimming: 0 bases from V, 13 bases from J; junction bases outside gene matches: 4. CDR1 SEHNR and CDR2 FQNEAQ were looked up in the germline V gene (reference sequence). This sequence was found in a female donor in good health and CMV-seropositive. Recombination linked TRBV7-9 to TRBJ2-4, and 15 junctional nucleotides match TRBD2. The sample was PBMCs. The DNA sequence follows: TGTGCCAGCAGCTTAGCGCTGGGACTAGCGGGGGGACAGTACTTC. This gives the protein CASSLALGLAGGQYF. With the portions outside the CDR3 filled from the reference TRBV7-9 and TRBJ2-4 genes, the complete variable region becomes DTGVSQNPRHKITKRGQNVTFRCDPISEHNRLYWYRQTLGQGPEFLTYFQNEAQLEKSRLLSDRFSAERPKGSFSTLEIQRTEQGDSAMYLCASSLALGLAGGQYFGAGTRLSVL.